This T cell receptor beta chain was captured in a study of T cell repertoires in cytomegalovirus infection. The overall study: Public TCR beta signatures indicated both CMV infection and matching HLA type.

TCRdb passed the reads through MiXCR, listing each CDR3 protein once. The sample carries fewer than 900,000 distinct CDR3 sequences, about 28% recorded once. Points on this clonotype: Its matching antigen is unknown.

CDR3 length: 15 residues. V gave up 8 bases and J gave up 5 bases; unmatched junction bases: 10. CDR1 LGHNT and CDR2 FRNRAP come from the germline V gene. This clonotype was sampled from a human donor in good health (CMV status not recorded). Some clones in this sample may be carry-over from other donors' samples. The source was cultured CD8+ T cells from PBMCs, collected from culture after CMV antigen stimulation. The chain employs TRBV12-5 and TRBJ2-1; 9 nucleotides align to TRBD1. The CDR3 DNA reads TGTGCTAGTAGCATTGGACAGGGGAACCACAATGAGCAGTTCTTC. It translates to CASSIGQGNHNEQFF.